The present T cell receptor (beta chain) was sequenced within a study of control samples from healthy donors and cancer patients. The V gene end was trimmed by 4 bases and the J gene end by 3 bases; junction bases not matched to a gene: 10. Germline CDR1 reads SGDLS; CDR2 reads YYNGEE. CDR3 length: 16 residues. The repertoire was sequenced with immunoSEQ multiplex PCR; TCRdb's copy has only in-frame clones and lacks some. The table includes 150,000 to 200,000 clones, 96% detected once. J is TRBJ1-5 and V is TRBV9; 7 positions match TRBD1. Sequencing was carried out using blood. This TCR derives from a woman in her 30s in good health. The CDR3 loop is CASSPQGGTDNQPQHF. The CDR3 bases are TGTGCCAGCAGCCCCCAGGGGGGGACCGACAATCAGCCCCAGCATTTT.